The 14 T cell receptor beta chains listed next were all sequenced from one sample in a study of cytomegalovirus exposure and HLA in healthy donors. Measured with immunoSEQ multiplex PCR; TCRdb has only the in-frame clones, and not every one. The data contain 60,000 or so clones, roughly nine tenths of them singletons. The sequencing sample was made of PBMCs. The source is a man younger than 35 in good health and CMV-seronegative.

The count of this clone is one. DNA for the CDR3: TGTGCCAGCAGCTCACTAGCGGGAGATCAAGAGACCCAGTACTTC. Translating gives CASSSLAGDQETQYF. This chain connects TRBV7-9 to TRBJ2-5; 11 positions match TRBD2. This CDR3 is built from 15 residues. The V segment lost 4 bases and the J segment 2 bases; nucleotides outside the gene matches: 3. Germline values: CDR1 SEHNR, CDR2 FQNEAQ (reference sequence).

This sequence joins TRBV9 and TRBJ2-2, with 14 bases lining up with TRBD2. This CDR3 comprises 18 residues. J was trimmed by 1 base and V by 3 bases; bases with no gene match: 5. In germline, CDR1 is SGDLS, CDR2 YYNGEE. The CDR3 region is CASSARLAGGLNTGELFF. Written as DNA, the CDR3 is TGTGCCAGCAGCGCCCGACTAGCGGGAGGGCTGAACACCGGGGAGCTGTTTTTT.

V gene TRBV28 combines with J gene TRBJ2-7; TRBD2 aligns across 10 bases. CDR1 MDHEN and CDR2 SYDVKM come from the germline V gene. V lost 9 bases, J lost 4 bases, and 15 bases stayed unmatched. The CDR3 contains 16 residues. The CDR3 region is CARALAGDRGWYEQYF. The CDR3 coding sequence is TGTGCCAGAGCCCTAGCGGGAGACAGGGGTTGGTACGAGCAGTACTTC.

This chain connects TRBV28 to TRBJ2-1, with 7 bases identical to TRBD2. This CDR3 comprises 15 residues. With V trimmed by 3 bases and J by 8 bases, 10 bases remained unmatched. Germline CDR1 is MDHEN and CDR2 is SYDVKM. The CDR3 region is CASSLGGSTSDEQFF. CDR3 DNA sequence: TGTGCCAGCAGTTTGGGAGGGTCTACCTCCGATGAGCAGTTCTTC.

The rearrangement links TRBV27 to TRBJ1-2; 9 positions agree with TRBD1. Germline CDR1 reads MNHEY; CDR2 reads SMNVEV (reference sequence). The CDR3 sequence is 15 residues long. V lost 6 bases to trimming and J lost 7 bases; unmatched junction nucleotides: 12. In DNA form, the CDR3 reads TGTGCCAGCAGGAGGGATAGGGACAGGGCATCTGGCTACACCTTC. As protein: CASRRDRDRASGYTF.

Here the CDR3 reads CASSSNTDTQYF. The CDR3 bases are TGTGCCAGCAGCTCAAACACAGATACGCAGTATTTT. The chain has TRBV7-3 and TRBJ2-3; D is uncertain. There are 12 residues in the CDR3. The germline V and J ends were trimmed by 4 bases and 2 bases, with 4 bases remaining between them. Germline V gene sequence: CDR1 SGHTA, CDR2 FQGTGA. The complete variable domain, with remaining parts taken from reference TRBV7-3 and TRBJ2-3, reads GAGVSQTPSNKVTEKGKYVELRCDPISGHTALYWYRQSLGQGPEFLIYFQGTGAADDSGLPNDRFFAVRPEGSVSTLKIQRTERGDSAVYLCASSSNTDTQYFGPGTRLTVL.

This chain uses TRBV6-5 with TRBJ2-7; 10 bases fit TRBD2. J lost 5 bases, V lost 4 bases, and 2 bases had no gene match. Germline-derived CDR1 and CDR2 are MNHEY and SVGAGI. The CDR3 is made up of 13 amino acids. The CDR3 DNA follows: TGTGCCAGCAGTTCTAGCGGGAGCAACGAGCAGTACTTC. The encoded protein is CASSSSGSNEQYF.

As regards this clone: This sample also contains other DNA sequences that code for the same CDR3. The chain couples TRBV28 to TRBJ1-1, with TRBD1 as a possible D gene (6 bases). The V gene's germline CDR1 is MDHEN and CDR2 SYDVKM. CDR3 length: 13 amino acids. The germline V and J ends were trimmed by 5 bases and 1 base, with 8 bases remaining between them. The CDR3 is CASSLTGNTEAFF. The CDR3 bases are TGTGCCAGCAGTCTGACAGGGAACACTGAAGCTTTCTTT. Full variable domain (outside the CDR3, taken from reference TRBV28 and TRBJ1-1): DVKVTQSSRYLVKRTGEKVFLECVQDMDHENMFWYRQDPGLGLRLIYFSYDVKMKEKGDIPEGYSVSREKKERFSLILESASTNQTSMYLCASSLTGNTEAFFGQGTRLTVV.

The rearrangement joins TRBV11-2 to TRBJ1-1; TRBD1 might be the D (5 bases). This CDR3 spans 14 amino acids. Germline CDR1 reads SGHAT; CDR2 reads FQNNGV. Trimming stripped 5 bases from V and 5 bases from J, with 15 bases between. The CDR3 DNA sequence: TGTGCCAGCAGCCCGCGGGGGGAAGGGACTGAAGCTTTCTTT. This translates into CASSPRGEGTEAFF.

The V gene is TRBV7-9, the J gene TRBJ2-1; D gene uncertain. CDR1 is SEHNR and CDR2 is FQNEAQ in the germline V gene (reference sequence). This CDR3 is 13 amino acids long. Trimming removed 4 bases at V and 12 bases at J, with 16 bases between. The CDR3 DNA is TGTGCCAGCAGCTCCGTATACCTGGGCCTGCAGTTCTTC. Its translation is CASSSVYLGLQFF.

The V and J genes are TRBV11-3 and TRBJ2-3; TRBD1 might be the D (6 bases). Per germline, CDR1 SGHNT and CDR2 YENEEA. The CDR3 is 16 amino acids. V gave up 8 bases and J gave up 0 bases, with 18 bases separating them. The CDR3 sequence: CASSRTARPSTDTQYF. CDR3 coding DNA: TGTGCCAGCTCTCGGACAGCTCGCCCTAGCACAGATACGCAGTATTTT.

The V gene is TRBV28, the J gene TRBJ2-7; D possibly corresponds to TRBD2 (6 bases). Germline V lookup: CDR1 MDHEN, CDR2 SYDVKM. The CDR3 contains 14 residues. The V gene lost 7 bases and the J gene lost 1 base, with 14 bases spanning the gap. CDR3 amino acids: CASTRGTGSYEQYF. CDR3 sequence (DNA): TGTGCCAGCACCCGGGGGACGGGGTCCTACGAGCAGTACTTC.

This clone appeared a single time. CDR3 nucleotide sequence: TGTGCCAGCAGCCAAAAGCGGACTAGCGGCTCCTACGAGCAGTACTTC. Its protein product is CASSQKRTSGSYEQYF. The genes are TRBV4-2 and TRBJ2-7; TRBD2 aligns across 10 bases. There are 16 residues in the CDR3. Germline-derived CDR1 and CDR2 are LGHNA and YNFKEQ. J lost 0 bases, V lost 2 bases, and 4 bases had no gene match.

This chain links TRBV2 with TRBJ2-3; perhaps TRBD2 as D (5 bases). The CDR3 is made up of 15 amino acids. Germline values: CDR1 SNHLY, CDR2 FYNNEI. The germline V and J ends were trimmed by 6 bases and 2 bases, with 15 bases remaining between them. The CDR3, as DNA: TGTGCCAGCAGCCCCCCGGAGACTACCACAGATACGCAGTATTTT. Translation gives CASSPPETTTDTQYF.